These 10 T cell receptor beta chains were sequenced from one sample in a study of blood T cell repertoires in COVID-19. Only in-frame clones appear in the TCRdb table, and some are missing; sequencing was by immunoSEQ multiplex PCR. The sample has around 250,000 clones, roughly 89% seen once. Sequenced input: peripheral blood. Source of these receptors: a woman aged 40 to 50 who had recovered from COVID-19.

The CDR3 sequence: CASSPGEETQYF. The CDR3 DNA follows: TGCGCCAGCAGTCCGGGGGAAGAGACCCAGTACTTC. The genes are TRBV23-1 and TRBJ2-5; tentative D call: TRBD2 (6 bases). TRBV23-1 is an open reading frame whose function is uncertain. The CDR3 covers 12 residues. Between the trimmed V and J ends, which lost 4 bases and 3 bases, there was a span of 6 bases.

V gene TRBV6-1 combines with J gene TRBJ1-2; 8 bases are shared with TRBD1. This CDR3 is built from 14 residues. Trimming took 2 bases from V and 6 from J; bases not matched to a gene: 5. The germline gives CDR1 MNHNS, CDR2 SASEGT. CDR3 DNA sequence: TGTGCCAGCAGTGAAAAGGACAGGGCCGATGGCTACACCTTC. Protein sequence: CASSEKDRADGYTF.

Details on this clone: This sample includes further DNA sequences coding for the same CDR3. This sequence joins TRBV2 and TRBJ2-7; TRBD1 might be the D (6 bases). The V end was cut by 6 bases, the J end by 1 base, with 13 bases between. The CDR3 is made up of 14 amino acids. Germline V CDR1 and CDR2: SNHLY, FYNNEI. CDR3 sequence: CASSGQGSSYEQYF. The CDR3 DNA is TGTGCCAGCAGCGGTCAGGGGAGTTCCTACGAGCAGTACTTC.

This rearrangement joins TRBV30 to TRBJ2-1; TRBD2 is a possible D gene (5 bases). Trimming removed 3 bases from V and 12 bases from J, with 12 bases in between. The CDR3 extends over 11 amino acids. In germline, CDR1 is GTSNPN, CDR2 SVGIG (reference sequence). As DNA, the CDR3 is TGTGCCTGGAGAGTGGGAGCTGCGCAGTTCTTC. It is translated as CAWRVGAAQFF.

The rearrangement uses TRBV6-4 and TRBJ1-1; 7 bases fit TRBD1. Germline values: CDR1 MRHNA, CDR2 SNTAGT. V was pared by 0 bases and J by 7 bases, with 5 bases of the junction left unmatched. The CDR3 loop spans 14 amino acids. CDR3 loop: CASSDSPGGIEAFF. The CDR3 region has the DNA TGTGCCAGCAGTGACTCCCCAGGGGGAATTGAAGCTTTCTTT.

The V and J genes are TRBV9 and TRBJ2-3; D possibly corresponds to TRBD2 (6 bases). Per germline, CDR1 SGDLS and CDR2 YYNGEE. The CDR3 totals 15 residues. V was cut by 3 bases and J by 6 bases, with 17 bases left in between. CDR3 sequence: CASSGRLGEADTQYF. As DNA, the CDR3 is TGTGCCAGCAGCGGCAGACTAGGGGAGGCGGATACGCAGTATTTT.

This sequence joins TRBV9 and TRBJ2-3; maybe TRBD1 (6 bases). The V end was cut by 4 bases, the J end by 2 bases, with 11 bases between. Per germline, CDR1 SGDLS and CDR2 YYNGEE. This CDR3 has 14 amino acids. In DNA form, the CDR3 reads TGTGCCAGCAGCAGCTGGACAGCCACAGATACGCAGTATTTT. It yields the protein CASSSWTATDTQYF. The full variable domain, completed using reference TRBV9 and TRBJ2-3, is DSGVTQTPKHLITATGQRVTLRCSPRSGDLSVYWYQQSLDQGLQFLIQYYNGEERAKGNILERFSAQQFPDLHSELNLSSLELGDSALYFCASSSWTATDTQYFGPGTRLTVL.

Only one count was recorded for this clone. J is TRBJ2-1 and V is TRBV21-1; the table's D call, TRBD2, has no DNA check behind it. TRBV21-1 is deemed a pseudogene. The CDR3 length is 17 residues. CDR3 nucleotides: TGTGCCAGCAGCACCCCGCGCGGGGGAAGCTCCTACAATGAGCAGTTCTTC. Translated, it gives CASSTPRGGSSYNEQFF.

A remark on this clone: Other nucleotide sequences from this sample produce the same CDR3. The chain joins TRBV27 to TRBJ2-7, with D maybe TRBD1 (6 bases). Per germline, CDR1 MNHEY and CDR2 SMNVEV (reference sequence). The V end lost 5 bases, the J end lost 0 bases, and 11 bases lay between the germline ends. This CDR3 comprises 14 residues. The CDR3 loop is CASSPRGGSYEQYF. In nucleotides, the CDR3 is TGTGCCAGCAGTCCCCGAGGGGGCTCCTACGAGCAGTACTTC.

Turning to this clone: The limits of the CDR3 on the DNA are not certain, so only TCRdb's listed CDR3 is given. CDR3 loop: CASTSGGGDYGYTF. The chain employs TRBV19 and TRBJ1-2. The CDR3 is 14 residues long, counting both termini. Germline V gene sequence: CDR1 LNHDA, CDR2 SQIVND (reference sequence).